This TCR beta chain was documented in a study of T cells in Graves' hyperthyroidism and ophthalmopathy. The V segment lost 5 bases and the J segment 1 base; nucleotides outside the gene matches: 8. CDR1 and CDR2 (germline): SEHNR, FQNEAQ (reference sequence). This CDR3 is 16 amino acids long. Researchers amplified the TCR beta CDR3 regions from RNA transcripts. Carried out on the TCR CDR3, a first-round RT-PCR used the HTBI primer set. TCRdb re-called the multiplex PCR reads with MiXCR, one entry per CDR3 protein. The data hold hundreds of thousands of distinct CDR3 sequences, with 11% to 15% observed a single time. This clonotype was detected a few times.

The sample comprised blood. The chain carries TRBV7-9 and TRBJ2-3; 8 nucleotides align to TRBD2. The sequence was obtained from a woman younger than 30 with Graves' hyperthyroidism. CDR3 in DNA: TGTGCCAGCAGCAGCAACCGGGAGGGCGGCACAGATACGCAGTATTTT. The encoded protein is CASSSNREGGTDTQYF.